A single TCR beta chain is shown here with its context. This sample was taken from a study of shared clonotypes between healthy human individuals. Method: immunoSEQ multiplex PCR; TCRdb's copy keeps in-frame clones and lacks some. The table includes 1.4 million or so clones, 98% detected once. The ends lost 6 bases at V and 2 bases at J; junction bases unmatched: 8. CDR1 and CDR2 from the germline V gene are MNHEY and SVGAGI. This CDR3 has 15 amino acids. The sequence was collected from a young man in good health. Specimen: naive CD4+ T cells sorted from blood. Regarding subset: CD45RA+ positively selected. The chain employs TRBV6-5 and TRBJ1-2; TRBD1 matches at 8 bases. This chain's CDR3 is CASSSQGADNYGYTF. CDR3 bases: TGTGCCAGCAGCTCGCAGGGGGCAGACAACTATGGCTACACCTTC.